This T cell receptor beta chain comes out of a study of immune aging and cytomegalovirus after organ transplant. Libraries came from microwell single-cell capture using BD Rhapsody targeted mRNA and AbSeq reagents. TCRdb re-analysed the single-cell sequencing reads in MiXCR, keeping a single row per CDR3 protein. This sample has roughly 23,000 distinct CDR3 sequences; around 34% occur once, and the top ten carry under 30%. Specified time point: five sample-tagged time points from pre-transplant (day -1) to day 368 post-transplant, pooled. Cells received a roughly twelve-hour CMV IE-1 overlapping peptide stimulation. This clonotype was seen repeatedly, ten times or more. What it binds is unknown. The receptor's source is a female donor who had a heart transplant and CMV viremia. This specimen consisted of CMV peptide-activated CD4+ and CD8+ T cells sorted from blood, obtained at five time points, pooled. Subset specified: sorted CD8+CD137+ and CD4+CD154+ T cells after about 13 h CMV IE-1 peptide stimulation.

CDR3 sequence (DNA): TGCGCCAGCAGCCAAGTCGGGACAGGGGGCACCGGGGAGCTGTTTTTT. Translation gives CASSQVGTGGTGELFF. V and J are TRBV4-3 and TRBJ2-2; 11 bases align to TRBD1. J was trimmed by 4 bases and V by 1 base; bases with no gene match: 2. This CDR3 is built from 16 residues. Germline CDR1 is LGHNA and CDR2 is YSLEER.